The clone carrying this T cell receptor (beta chain) was counted only a few times. Its antigen remains unknown. Since all of the isolated RNA was reverse transcribed, expressed TCRB transcripts were what got sequenced. The protocol was immunoSEQ multiplex PCR, while the TCRdb copy is restricted to in-frame clones and leaves out a portion. The table shows 300,000 to 400,000 clones, with roughly 8.8% occurring only once. This CDR3 has 16 amino acids. CDR1 and CDR2 from the germline V gene are SGHTA and FQGNSA. The junction had 5 bases not matched to a gene; V was cut back by 5 bases and J by 2 bases. These data belong to a study of beta chain features in type 1 diabetes. Notes on the study in general: The study found moderately but significantly shorter TCRB CDR3s in all four CD4+ subsets of Type 1 diabetes patients.

The V and J genes are TRBV7-2 and TRBJ2-3; TRBD2 aligns across 12 bases. The clonotype comes from a man between 25 and 39 years old with type 1 diabetes. The specimen was central memory CD4+ T cells from blood. CDR3: CASSPGLAGSTDTQYF. CDR3 DNA sequence: TGTGCCAGCAGCCCTGGACTAGCGGGGTCCACAGATACGCAGTATTTT.